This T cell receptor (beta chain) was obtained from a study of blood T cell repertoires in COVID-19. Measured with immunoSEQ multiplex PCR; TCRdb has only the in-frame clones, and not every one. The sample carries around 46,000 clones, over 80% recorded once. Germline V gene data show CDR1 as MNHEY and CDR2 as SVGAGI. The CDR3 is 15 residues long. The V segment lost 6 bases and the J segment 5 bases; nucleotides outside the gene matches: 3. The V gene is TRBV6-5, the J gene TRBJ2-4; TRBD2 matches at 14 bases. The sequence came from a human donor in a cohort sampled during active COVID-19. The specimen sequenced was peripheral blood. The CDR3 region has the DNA TGTGCCAGCAGCCGACTAGCGGGGGGGCAAAACATTCAGTACTTC. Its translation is CASSRLAGGQNIQYF.